These 11 T cell receptor beta chains came from one sample sequenced in a study of T cell changes during pregnancy in multiple sclerosis. The protocol was immunoSEQ multiplex PCR, while the TCRdb copy is restricted to in-frame clones and leaves out a portion. The table shows about 42,000 clones, with about 88% occurring only once. Sequences were derived from CD4+ T cells from peripheral blood mononuclear cells, sampled in the second trimester of pregnancy. The source is a female donor with multiple sclerosis, enrolled in a pregnancy study.

In its sample, this clone was seen once. The chain links TRBV5-1 to TRBJ2-3, with 13 nucleotides matching TRBD2. This CDR3 has 16 residues. The ends lost 3 bases at V and 5 bases at J; junction bases unmatched: 6. Germline V gives CDR1 SGHRS, CDR2 YFSETQ. CDR3 bases: TGCGCCAGCAGCTCGGGACTAGCGGGATGGGAAGATACGCAGTATTTT. It yields the protein CASSSGLAGWEDTQYF.

The chain has TRBV5-1 and TRBJ2-2; TRBD2 agrees at 12 bases. Germline-derived CDR1 and CDR2 are SGHRS and YFSETQ. This CDR3 contains 15 residues. V was clipped by 4 bases and J by 6 bases; unmatched bases: 4. The CDR3 reads CASSRLAGEAGELFF. CDR3 nucleotide sequence: TGCGCCAGCAGCCGACTAGCGGGAGAGGCCGGGGAGCTGTTTTTT.

The J gene is TRBJ2-7, the V gene TRBV6-1; 11 bases match TRBD2. This CDR3 comprises 15 residues. Germline-derived CDR1 and CDR2 are MNHNS and SASEGT. V lost 5 bases and J lost 1; bases outside the gene matches: 4. The DNA of the CDR3 is TGTGCCAGCAGTCCACTAGCGGGAGTTTCCTACGAGCAGTACTTC. Translated: CASSPLAGVSYEQYF.

The chain combines TRBV28 with TRBJ2-1; 9 positions match TRBD2. Germline V CDR1 and CDR2: MDHEN, SYDVKM. J gave up 9 bases and V 2 bases, and 5 bases lay outside the gene matches. The length of the CDR3 is 14 residues. This CDR3 is CASSLAGGPSEQFF. The CDR3 DNA sequence: TGTGCCAGCAGTTTAGCGGGAGGGCCTAGTGAGCAGTTCTTC.

This rearrangement joins TRBV28 to TRBJ2-7, with unresolved D. The germline V gene has CDR1 MDHEN and CDR2 SYDVKM. This CDR3 is built from 12 residues. Between the trimmed V and J ends, which lost 2 bases and 4 bases, there was a span of 6 bases. CDR3: CASSLLRYEQYF. Here the CDR3 DNA reads TGTGCCAGCAGTTTACTGCGATACGAGCAGTACTTC.

By sample fraction, this clone is medium-sized. The chain employs TRBV7-9 and TRBJ1-1; weak D call: TRBD1 (5 bases). The length of the CDR3 is 12 residues. The germline V and J ends were trimmed by 5 bases and 8 bases, with 12 bases remaining between them. Germline CDR1 reads SEHNR; CDR2 reads FQNEAQ (reference sequence). The CDR3 coding sequence is TGTGCCAGCAGCCGGTTGACAGAAGAAGCTTTCTTT. Amino acids: CASSRLTEEAFF.

The chain combines TRBV19 with TRBJ2-7; D possibly corresponds to TRBD2 (5 bases). There are 13 residues in the CDR3. The V gene lost 0 bases and the J gene lost 4 bases, with 7 bases spanning the gap. Per germline, CDR1 LNHDA and CDR2 SQIVND (reference sequence). CDR3 sequence: CASSIDLAYEQYF. The CDR3 DNA reads as TGTGCCAGTAGTATAGACCTAGCTTACGAGCAGTACTTC.

The rearrangement links TRBV7-8 to TRBJ2-1, with 8 bases identical to TRBD2. CDR1 SGHVS and CDR2 FQNEAQ come from the germline V gene. The CDR3 has 17 residues. V gave up 6 bases and J gave up 4 bases; unmatched junction bases: 14. CDR3: CASRHVVVAGKYNEQFF. The CDR3 region has the DNA TGTGCCAGCAGGCACGTCGTTGTAGCGGGGAAGTACAATGAGCAGTTCTTC.

This clone was seen a single time. This CDR3 reads CATSKGAEKLFF. The CDR3 coding sequence is TGTGCCACCTCCAAAGGGGCCGAAAAACTGTTTTTT. The V call is TRBV19, the J call TRBJ1-4; TRBD1 might be the D (5 bases). Germline V gives CDR1 LNHDA, CDR2 SQIVND (reference sequence). V was clipped by 10 bases and J by 8 bases, with 14 bases between them. The CDR3 is 12 residues long.

The chain couples TRBV18 to TRBJ2-1; TRBD2 matches at 7 bases. Per germline, CDR1 KGHSH and CDR2 LQKENI. The CDR3 extends over 15 amino acids. After removal of 2 bases from V and 6 bases from J, the junction contained 7 bases not matched to a gene. The CDR3 loop is CASSPIRTSPNEQFF. The CDR3 DNA sequence: TGTGCCAGCTCACCAATCAGGACTAGTCCCAATGAGCAGTTCTTC.

J is TRBJ1-1 and V is TRBV29-1, with D unresolved. The length of the CDR3 is 14 residues. Germline assignment: CDR1 SQVTM and CDR2 ANQGSEA. The V gene lost 3 bases and the J gene lost 1 base, with 12 bases spanning the gap. The chain's CDR3 is CSVESAGQNTEAFF. The CDR3 nucleotides read TGCAGCGTTGAGTCGGCAGGCCAGAACACTGAAGCTTTCTTT.